A single sample is the source of the 29 T cell receptor beta chains below, sequenced in a study of shared clonotypes between healthy human individuals. The protocol was immunoSEQ multiplex PCR, while the TCRdb copy is restricted to in-frame clones and leaves out a portion. The sample lists under 650,000 clones; approximately 95% were seen once. The sequencing sample was made of naive CD4+ T cells sorted from blood. Subset denoted: CD45RA+ positively selected. Receptor source: a woman aged 25 to 39 in good health.

The chain carries TRBV4-1 and TRBJ2-1; D is uncertain. The CDR3 runs to 13 residues. V lost 1 base and J 7 bases, leaving 8 bases between the germline ends. Germline values: CDR1 MGHRA, CDR2 YSYEKL. The CDR3 region has the DNA TGCGCCAGCAGCCAAGGTTCTAAAAATGAGCAGTTCTTC. Translating it yields CASSQGSKNEQFF.

V and J are TRBV2 and TRBJ1-2; 7 bases are shared with TRBD1. Germline V gene lookup returns CDR1 SNHLY and CDR2 FYNNEI. The CDR3 is 14 residues long. The trim removed 4 bases at V and 4 bases at J, leaving 6 bases unmatched. CDR3 amino acids: CASSVEQGIYGYTF. As DNA, the CDR3 is TGTGCCAGCAGTGTCGAACAGGGGATCTATGGCTACACCTTC.

The chain recombines TRBV10-3 with TRBJ2-4, with D possibly being TRBD2 (5 bases). Germline V gene sequence: CDR1 ENHRY, CDR2 SYGVKD. The CDR3 spans 13 residues. The V end was cut by 5 bases, the J end by 7 bases, with 12 bases between. CDR3 loop: CAISKPGWNIQYF. CDR3 in DNA: TGTGCCATCAGTAAACCGGGGTGGAACATTCAGTACTTC.

The rearrangement uses TRBV18 and TRBJ1-1; 7 bases match TRBD1. Germline V CDR1 and CDR2: KGHSH, LQKENI. The CDR3 length is 15 residues. The trim removed 4 bases at V and 2 bases at J, leaving 7 bases unmatched. The CDR3 spells CASSQPTGSNTEAFF. The CDR3 coding sequence is TGTGCCAGCTCACAACCGACAGGGTCAAACACTGAAGCTTTCTTT.

The chain recombines TRBV4-1 with TRBJ2-2; D is unclear. CDR1 and CDR2 from the germline V gene are MGHRA and YSYEKL. V shed 3 bases and J shed 2 bases, with 22 bases lying between them. CDR3 length: 19 residues. The chain's CDR3 is CASSHFSRRIKANTGELFF. The CDR3 region has the DNA TGCGCCAGCAGCCATTTTTCCCGACGGATAAAGGCCAACACCGGGGAGCTGTTTTTT.

A single count supports this clone. This sequence joins TRBV6-5 and TRBJ1-2; 9 bases are shared with TRBD1. The germline V gene encodes CDR1 MNHEY and CDR2 SVGAGI. This CDR3 contains 15 residues. Losses at the gene ends were 5 bases for V and 0 bases for J; bases not matched to a gene: 4. The CDR3 coding sequence is TGTGCCAGCAGTCCCCGACAGGGGGCTAACTATGGCTACACCTTC. Residues: CASSPRQGANYGYTF.

This chain uses TRBV6-1 with TRBJ2-7; 8 bases agree with TRBD2. The germline V gene has CDR1 MNHNS and CDR2 SASEGT. The CDR3 consists of 14 residues. Losses at the gene ends were 2 bases for V and 3 bases for J; bases not matched to a gene: 3. For the CDR3, the DNA is TGTGCCAGCAGTGAACATCGGGGGGGCTACGAGCAGTACTTC. Amino acids: CASSEHRGGYEQYF.

This chain uses TRBV18 with TRBJ1-1; D may be TRBD1 (5 bases). There are 16 residues in the CDR3. Trimming removed 2 bases from V and 0 bases from J, with 13 bases in between. The germline CDR1 and CDR2 sequences are KGHSH and LQKENI. The CDR3 here is CASSPSTEFMNTEAFF. For the CDR3, the DNA is TGTGCCAGCTCACCATCGACAGAATTCATGAACACTGAAGCTTTCTTT.

This clone showed up just once. The chain combines TRBV5-4 with TRBJ2-1; 11 bases line up with TRBD2. This CDR3 spans 17 amino acids. The V gene's germline CDR1 is SGHNT and CDR2 YYREEE (reference sequence). V lost 4 bases and J lost 6; bases outside the gene matches: 12. CDR3 nucleotides: TGTGCCAGCAGCCAACCTCTAGCGGGAGGTCCGTCCAATGAGCAGTTCTTC. Residues: CASSQPLAGGPSNEQFF.

The rearrangement joins TRBV7-3 to TRBJ2-2; TRBD2 might be the D (7 bases). Trimming pared 2 bases from V and 2 bases from J, leaving 12 bases between. CDR1 is SGHTA, CDR2 FQGTGA, per germline. This CDR3 has 16 residues. For the CDR3, the DNA is TGTGCCAGCAGCTTATCGGGGGGCTATAACACCGGGGAGCTGTTTTTT. It translates to CASSLSGGYNTGELFF. The full variable domain, in which reference TRBV7-3 and TRBJ2-2 provide the parts outside the CDR3, is GAGVSQTPSNKVTEKGKYVELRCDPISGHTALYWYRQSLGQGPEFLIYFQGTGAADDSGLPNDRFFAVRPEGSVSTLKIQRTERGDSAVYLCASSLSGGYNTGELFFGEGSRLTVL.

This rearrangement joins TRBV5-8 to TRBJ1-5; TRBD1 matches 7 bases. The germline V gene has CDR1 SGHTS and CDR2 YDEGEE. The ends lost 5 bases at V and 3 bases at J; junction bases unmatched: 8. The CDR3 is made up of 15 amino acids. CDR3 in amino acids: CASRAGTALNQPQHF. The CDR3 nucleotides are TGTGCCAGCAGGGCAGGGACAGCGCTCAATCAGCCCCAGCATTTT.

A remark on this clone: A junction boundary mismatches the germline segment, possibly from a read error. The gene calls are TRBV7-2 and TRBJ2-3; TRBD2 agrees at 16 bases. The CDR3 consists of 12 residues. Germline V gene data show CDR1 as SGHTA and CDR2 as FQGNSA. The CDR3 DNA sequence: TGTGCCAGCAGCCCCGGGACTAGCGGGGGGGATTTT. This translates into CASSPGTSGGDF.

The chain links TRBV6-1 to TRBJ2-7; 7 bases line up with TRBD1. V was clipped by 2 bases and J by 3 bases; unmatched bases: 7. Germline V gives CDR1 MNHNS, CDR2 SASEGT. This CDR3 is built from 15 residues. CDR3 coding DNA: TGTGCCAGCAGTGAAATCGTGGGACAGAGCTACGAGCAGTACTTC. Translation: CASSEIVGQSYEQYF.

The V gene is TRBV11-2, the J gene TRBJ1-2; 7 nucleotides match TRBD1. With V trimmed by 0 bases and J by 4 bases, 11 bases remained unmatched. Germline CDR1 and CDR2: SGHAT and FQNNGV. This CDR3 region has 17 residues. CDR3 DNA: TGTGCCAGCAGCTTAGATTTCCAGGGGACAGATTTCTATGGCTACACCTTC. Translation gives CASSLDFQGTDFYGYTF.

The chain joins TRBV11-2 to TRBJ1-1, with D perhaps matching TRBD1 (5 bases). CDR1 is SGHAT, CDR2 FQNNGV, per germline. This CDR3 is built from 19 residues. Trimming removed 2 bases at V and 4 bases at J, with 26 bases between. The CDR3 here is CASSLSAESGQGRRTEAFF. The CDR3 DNA reads as TGTGCCAGCAGCTTATCAGCCGAATCGGGGCAGGGCCGTCGCACTGAAGCTTTCTTT.

The genes are TRBV27 and TRBJ2-1; D remains ambiguous. V gave up 4 bases and J gave up 9 bases, with 7 bases separating them. This CDR3 has 11 amino acids. Per germline, CDR1 MNHEY and CDR2 SMNVEV (reference sequence). The CDR3 bases are TGTGCCAGCAGTTCCCTGGGTGAGCAGTTCTTC. Its translation: CASSSLGEQFF.

The chain links TRBV29-1 to TRBJ1-1; no clear D gene. The CDR3 covers 13 residues. V was cut by 4 bases and J by 1 base, with 10 bases left in between. The germline V gene encodes CDR1 SQVTM and CDR2 ANQGSEA. CDR3 in amino acids: CSVGTRGNTEAFF. DNA of the CDR3: TGCAGCGTTGGGACCAGAGGGAACACTGAAGCTTTCTTT.

The chain has TRBV6-5 and TRBJ1-1; D gene ambiguous. The CDR3 consists of 13 residues. In germline, CDR1 is MNHEY, CDR2 SVGAGI. The V end was cut by 6 bases, the J end by 0 bases, with 8 bases between. CDR3 bases: TGTGCCAGCAGCCCAGCGATGAACACTGAAGCTTTCTTT. Its protein is CASSPAMNTEAFF.

V and J are TRBV28 and TRBJ1-1; TRBD1 might be the D (6 bases). CDR1 is MDHEN and CDR2 is SYDVKM in the germline V gene. The CDR3 runs 14 residues. V was pared by 7 bases and J by 4 bases, with 16 bases between. The CDR3 loop is CASIPPGASTEAFF. The CDR3 DNA reads TGTGCCAGCATCCCCCCGGGGGCGAGCACTGAAGCTTTCTTT.

This chain uses TRBV27 with TRBJ1-1; possible D gene TRBD1, 5 bases. Germline CDR1 MNHEY, CDR2 SMNVEV (reference sequence). V was shortened by 3 bases and J by 0 bases, with 8 bases between the two germline ends. This CDR3 comprises 14 residues. The CDR3 sequence: CASSLQGLNTEAFF. The DNA for the CDR3 is TGTGCCAGCAGTTTGCAGGGCTTGAACACTGAAGCTTTCTTT.

CDR3 sequence: CASSPFELGTDTQYF. CDR3 in DNA: TGTGCCAGCTCACCATTCGAGTTGGGCACAGATACGCAGTATTTT. The chain is built from TRBV18 and TRBJ2-3; no clear D gene. The CDR3 extends over 15 amino acids. Trimming removed 2 bases from V and 1 base from J, with 10 bases in between. Germline-derived CDR1 and CDR2 are KGHSH and LQKENI.

The V and J genes are TRBV11-2 and TRBJ1-1, with D possibly being TRBD1 (6 bases). The CDR3 has 14 amino acids. Germline V gene sequence: CDR1 SGHAT, CDR2 FQNNGV. V was shortened by 5 bases and J by 5 bases, with 15 bases between the two germline ends. This CDR3 reads CASSPGGAKTEAFF. CDR3 in DNA: TGTGCCAGCAGCCCGGGGGGGGCAAAGACTGAAGCTTTCTTT.

The chain joins TRBV6-1 to TRBJ2-7, with TRBD1 matching 8 bases. The germline gives CDR1 MNHNS, CDR2 SASEGT. This CDR3 has 15 amino acids. The V segment lost 2 bases and the J segment 1 base; nucleotides outside the gene matches: 4. As DNA, the CDR3 is TGTGCCAGCAGTGAAACAGGGGGTCCGTCCTACGAGCAGTACTTC. Protein sequence: CASSETGGPSYEQYF.

The V call is TRBV11-1, the J call TRBJ2-2, with 11 bases fitting TRBD2. The germline V gene has CDR1 SGHAT and CDR2 FQDESV (reference sequence). Unmatched junction bases numbered 6, after V lost 1 base and J lost 8 bases. The CDR3 contains 16 residues. The chain's CDR3 is CASSLGLAGGPGELFF. For the CDR3, the DNA is TGTGCCAGCAGCTTAGGGTTAGCGGGAGGGCCTGGGGAGCTGTTTTTT.

This clone was seen only once. J is TRBJ2-7 and V is TRBV2; TRBD1 aligns across 9 bases. The J segment lost 6 bases and the V segment lost 9 bases, leaving 12 bases of the junction unmatched. Germline CDR1 is SNHLY and CDR2 is FYNNEI. The CDR3 loop spans 14 amino acids. The CDR3 DNA reads TGTGCCAGACCTGACAGGGGGTGTTTTCGCGAGCAGTACTTC. Amino acids: CARPDRGCFREQYF.

This chain connects TRBV28 to TRBJ2-3, with D tentatively TRBD1 or TRBD2 (6 bases each). The germline V gene has CDR1 MDHEN and CDR2 SYDVKM. The CDR3 contains 17 residues. Trimming cost V 3 bases and J 2 bases, with 18 bases left between them. The CDR3: CASSLVRGTRLTDTQYF. CDR3 DNA: TGTGCCAGCAGTTTGGTTCGGGGGACAAGACTCACAGATACGCAGTATTTT.

Here the CDR3 DNA reads TGCGCCAGCAGCTTGTCTAGCGGGAGCTACGAGCAGTACTTC. This encodes CASSLSSGSYEQYF. V gene TRBV5-1 combines with J gene TRBJ2-7, with 10 bases fitting TRBD2. This CDR3 spans 14 amino acids. The germline gives CDR1 SGHRS, CDR2 YFSETQ. V was clipped by 1 base and J by 3 bases; unmatched bases: 1.

V is TRBV27 and J is TRBJ1-1, with a possible D match to TRBD1 (6 bases). This CDR3 region has 12 residues. Deletions cut 3 bases from V and 4 bases from J, with 6 bases between. From germline, CDR1 is MNHEY and CDR2 SMNVEV (reference sequence). In DNA form, the CDR3 reads TGTGCCAGCAGTTTCAGGGGCACTGAAGCTTTCTTT. It translates to CASSFRGTEAFF.

CDR3 sequence (DNA): TGCAGCGTCGTTACAGGGGGCCAGGACGAGCAGTACTTC. This gives the protein CSVVTGGQDEQYF. The V gene is TRBV29-1, the J gene TRBJ2-7; 9 nucleotides match TRBD1. J gave up 5 bases and V 6 bases, and 8 bases lay outside the gene matches. This CDR3 spans 13 amino acids. CDR1 and CDR2 from the germline V gene are SQVTM and ANQGSEA.